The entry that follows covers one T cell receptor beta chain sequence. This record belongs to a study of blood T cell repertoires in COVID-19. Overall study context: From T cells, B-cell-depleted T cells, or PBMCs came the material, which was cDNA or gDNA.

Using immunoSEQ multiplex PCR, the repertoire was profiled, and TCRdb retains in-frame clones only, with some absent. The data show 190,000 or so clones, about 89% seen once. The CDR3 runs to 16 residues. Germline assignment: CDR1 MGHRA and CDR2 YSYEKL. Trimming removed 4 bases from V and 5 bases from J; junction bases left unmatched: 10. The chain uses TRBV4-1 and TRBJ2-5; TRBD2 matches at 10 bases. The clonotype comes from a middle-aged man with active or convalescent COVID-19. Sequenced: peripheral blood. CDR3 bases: TGCGCCAGCAGCCGAGGAAGCGGGGGGGTTGGGGAGACCCAGTACTTC. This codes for CASSRGSGGVGETQYF.